This T cell receptor beta chain was profiled in a study of blood T cell repertoires in COVID-19. Study context: Samples representing acute and convalescent COVID-19 were sourced from the United States, Italy and Spain. T cells, B-cell-depleted T cells, or PBMCs provided the cDNA or gDNA that served as material.

CDR3 length: 16 residues. Germline V lookup: CDR1 MNHEY, CDR2 SMNVEV (reference sequence). V was trimmed by 2 bases and J by 0 bases, leaving 8 bases between them. Authors' processing steps: Using reference gene primer amplification, nucleated cell counts were estimated. Libraries were prepared by immunoSEQ multiplex PCR; TCRdb keeps only in-frame clonotypes and omits some of them. That table is the source of V, J and clone size, and D and trimming were worked out from the DNA. The table shows around 80,000 clones, with about four fifths occurring only once. The receptor's source is a woman of 80 years or more with acute or convalescent COVID-19. J is TRBJ1-6 and V is TRBV27, with D perhaps matching TRBD1 (5 bases). Material for sequencing was peripheral blood. The CDR3 is CASSLTQGSYNSPLHF. In DNA, the CDR3 is TGTGCCAGCAGTTTAACCCAGGGCTCCTATAATTCACCCCTCCACTTT.